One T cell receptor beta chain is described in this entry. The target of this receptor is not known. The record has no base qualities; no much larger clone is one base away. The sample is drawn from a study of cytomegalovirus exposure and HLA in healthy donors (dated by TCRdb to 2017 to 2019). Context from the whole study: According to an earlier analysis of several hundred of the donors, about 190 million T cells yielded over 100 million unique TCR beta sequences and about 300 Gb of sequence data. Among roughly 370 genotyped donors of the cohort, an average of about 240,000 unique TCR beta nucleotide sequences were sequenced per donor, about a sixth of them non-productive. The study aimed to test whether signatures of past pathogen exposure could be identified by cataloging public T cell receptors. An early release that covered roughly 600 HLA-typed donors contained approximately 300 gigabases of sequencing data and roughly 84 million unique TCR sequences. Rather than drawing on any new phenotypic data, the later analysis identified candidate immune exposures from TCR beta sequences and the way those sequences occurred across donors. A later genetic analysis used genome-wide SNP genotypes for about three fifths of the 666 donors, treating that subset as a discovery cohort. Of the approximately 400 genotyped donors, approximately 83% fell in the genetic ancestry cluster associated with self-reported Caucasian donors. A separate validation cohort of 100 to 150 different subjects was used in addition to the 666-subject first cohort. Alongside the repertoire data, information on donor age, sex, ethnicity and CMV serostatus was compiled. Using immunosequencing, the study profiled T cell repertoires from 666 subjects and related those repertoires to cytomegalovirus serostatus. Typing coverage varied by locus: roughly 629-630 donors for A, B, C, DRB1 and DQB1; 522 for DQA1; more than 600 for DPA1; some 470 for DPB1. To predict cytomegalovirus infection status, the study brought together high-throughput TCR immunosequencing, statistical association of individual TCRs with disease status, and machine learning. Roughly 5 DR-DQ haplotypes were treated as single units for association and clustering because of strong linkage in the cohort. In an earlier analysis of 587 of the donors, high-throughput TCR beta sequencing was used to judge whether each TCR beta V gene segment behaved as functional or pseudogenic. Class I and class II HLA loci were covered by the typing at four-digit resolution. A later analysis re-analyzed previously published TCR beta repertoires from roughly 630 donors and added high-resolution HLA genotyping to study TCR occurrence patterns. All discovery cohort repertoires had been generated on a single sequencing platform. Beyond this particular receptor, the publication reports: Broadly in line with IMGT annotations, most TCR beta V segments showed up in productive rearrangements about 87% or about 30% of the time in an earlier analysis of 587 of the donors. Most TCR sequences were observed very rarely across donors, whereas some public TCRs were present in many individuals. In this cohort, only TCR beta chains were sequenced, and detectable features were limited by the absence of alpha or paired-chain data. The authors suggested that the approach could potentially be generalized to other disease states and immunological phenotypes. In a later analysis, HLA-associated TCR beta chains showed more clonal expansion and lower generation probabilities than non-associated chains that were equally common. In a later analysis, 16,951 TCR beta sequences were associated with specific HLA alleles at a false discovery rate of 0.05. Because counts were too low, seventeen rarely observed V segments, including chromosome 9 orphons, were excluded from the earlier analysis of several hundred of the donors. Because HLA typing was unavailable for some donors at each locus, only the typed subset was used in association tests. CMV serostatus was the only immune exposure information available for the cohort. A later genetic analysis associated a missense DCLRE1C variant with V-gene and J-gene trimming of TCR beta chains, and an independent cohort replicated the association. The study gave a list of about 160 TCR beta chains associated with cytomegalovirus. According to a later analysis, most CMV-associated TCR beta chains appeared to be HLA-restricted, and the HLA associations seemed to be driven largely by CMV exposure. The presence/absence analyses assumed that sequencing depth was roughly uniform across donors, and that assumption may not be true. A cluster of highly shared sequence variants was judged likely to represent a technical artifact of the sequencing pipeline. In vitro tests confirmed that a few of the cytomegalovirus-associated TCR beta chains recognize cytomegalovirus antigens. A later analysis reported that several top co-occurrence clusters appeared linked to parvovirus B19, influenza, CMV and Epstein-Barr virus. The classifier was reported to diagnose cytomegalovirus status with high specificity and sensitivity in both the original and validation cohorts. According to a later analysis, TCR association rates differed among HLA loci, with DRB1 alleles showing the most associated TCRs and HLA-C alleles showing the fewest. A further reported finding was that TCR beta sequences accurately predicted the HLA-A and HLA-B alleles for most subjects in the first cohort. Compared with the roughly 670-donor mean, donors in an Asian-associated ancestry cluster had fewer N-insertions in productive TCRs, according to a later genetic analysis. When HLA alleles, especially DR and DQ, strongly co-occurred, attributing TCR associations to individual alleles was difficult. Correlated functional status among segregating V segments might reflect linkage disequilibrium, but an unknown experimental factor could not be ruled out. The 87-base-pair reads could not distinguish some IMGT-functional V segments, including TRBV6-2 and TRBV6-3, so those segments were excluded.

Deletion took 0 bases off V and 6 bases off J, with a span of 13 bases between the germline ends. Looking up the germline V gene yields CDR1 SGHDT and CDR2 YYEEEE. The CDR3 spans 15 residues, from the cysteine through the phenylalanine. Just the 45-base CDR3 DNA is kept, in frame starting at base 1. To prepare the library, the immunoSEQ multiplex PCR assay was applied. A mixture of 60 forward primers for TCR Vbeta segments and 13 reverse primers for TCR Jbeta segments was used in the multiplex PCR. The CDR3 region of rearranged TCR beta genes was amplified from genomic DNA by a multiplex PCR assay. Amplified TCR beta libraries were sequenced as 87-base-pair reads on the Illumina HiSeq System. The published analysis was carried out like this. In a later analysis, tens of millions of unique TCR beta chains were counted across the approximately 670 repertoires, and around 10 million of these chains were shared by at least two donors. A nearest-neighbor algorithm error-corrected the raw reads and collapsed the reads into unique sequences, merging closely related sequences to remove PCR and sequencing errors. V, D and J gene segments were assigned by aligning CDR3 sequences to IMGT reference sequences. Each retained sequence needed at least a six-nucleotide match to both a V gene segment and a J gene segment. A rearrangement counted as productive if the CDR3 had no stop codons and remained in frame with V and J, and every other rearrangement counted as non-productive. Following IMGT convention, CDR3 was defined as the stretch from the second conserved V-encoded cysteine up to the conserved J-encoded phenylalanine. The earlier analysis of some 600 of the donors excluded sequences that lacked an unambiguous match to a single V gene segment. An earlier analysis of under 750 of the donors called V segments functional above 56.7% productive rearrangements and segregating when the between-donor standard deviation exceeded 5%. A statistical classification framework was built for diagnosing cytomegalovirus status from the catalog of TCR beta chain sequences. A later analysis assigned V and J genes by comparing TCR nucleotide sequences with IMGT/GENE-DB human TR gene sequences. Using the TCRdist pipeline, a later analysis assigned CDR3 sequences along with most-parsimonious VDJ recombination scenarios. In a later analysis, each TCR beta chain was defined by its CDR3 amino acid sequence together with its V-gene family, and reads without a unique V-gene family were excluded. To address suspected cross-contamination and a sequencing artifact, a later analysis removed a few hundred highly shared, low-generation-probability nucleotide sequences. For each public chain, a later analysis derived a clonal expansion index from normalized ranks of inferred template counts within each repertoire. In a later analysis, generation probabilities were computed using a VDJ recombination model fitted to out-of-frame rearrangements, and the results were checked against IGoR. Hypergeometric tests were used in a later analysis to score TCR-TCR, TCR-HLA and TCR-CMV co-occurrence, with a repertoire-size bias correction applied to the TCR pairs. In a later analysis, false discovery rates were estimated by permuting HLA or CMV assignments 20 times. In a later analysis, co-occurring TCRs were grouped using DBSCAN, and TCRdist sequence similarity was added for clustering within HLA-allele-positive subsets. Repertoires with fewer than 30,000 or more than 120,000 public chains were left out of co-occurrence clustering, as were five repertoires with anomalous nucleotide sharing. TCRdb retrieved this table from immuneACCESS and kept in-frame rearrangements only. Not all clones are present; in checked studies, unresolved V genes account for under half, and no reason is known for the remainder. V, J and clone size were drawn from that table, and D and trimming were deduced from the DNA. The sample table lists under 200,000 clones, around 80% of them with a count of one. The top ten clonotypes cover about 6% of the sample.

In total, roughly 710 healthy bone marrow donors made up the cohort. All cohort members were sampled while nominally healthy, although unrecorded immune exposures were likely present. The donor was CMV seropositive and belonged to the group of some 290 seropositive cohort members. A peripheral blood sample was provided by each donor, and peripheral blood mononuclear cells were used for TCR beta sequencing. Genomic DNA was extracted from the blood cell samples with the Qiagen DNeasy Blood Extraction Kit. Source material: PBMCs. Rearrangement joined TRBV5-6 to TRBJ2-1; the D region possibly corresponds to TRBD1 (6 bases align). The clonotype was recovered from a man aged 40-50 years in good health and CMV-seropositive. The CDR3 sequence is CASSLARDRSNEQFF. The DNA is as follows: TGTGCCAGCAGCTTGGCCCGAGACAGGAGCAATGAGCAGTTCTTC.